The present T cell receptor beta chain was sequenced within a study of T cell repertoires in cytomegalovirus infection. Study details: Public TCR beta signature analysis indicated the presence of both CMV infection and matching HLA type. Study-wide results and caveats: The study identified carriers of CMV plus the relevant HLA from cumulative public TCR beta family frequency. What dominated the ex vivo response were HLA-C-restricted CMV-specific TCR beta clonotypes.

This clonotype showed up many times. Its antigen is unknown. TCRdb re-derived calls from the reads in MiXCR, one entry per CDR3 protein. Among 600,000 to 800,000 distinct CDR3 sequences listed, approximately 24% were seen once. With V trimmed by 2 bases and J by 1 base, 4 bases remained unmatched. This CDR3 has 15 residues. The source of this sequence is a human donor in good health (CMV status not recorded). Some clones in this sample may be carry-over from other donors' samples. Sample: CD8+ T cells from PBMCs. V gene TRBV12-3 or TRBV12-4 combines with J gene TRBJ2-5; 7 positions agree with TRBD2. DNA of the CDR3: TGTGCCAGCAGTTTAACAGCGGGGCGCCAAGAGACCCAGTACTTC. This encodes CASSLTAGRQETQYF.